The source of this T cell receptor (beta chain) is a study of CD8+ T cells in alopecia areata. Study information: Tofacitinib treatment spanned 6 to 18 months, with 6 months off drug afterward.

As for this clone: The antigen is undetermined.

Findings and limits, study-wide: More clonal than normal scalp was lesional scalp, particularly alopecia totalis/universalis.

After isolation, RNA underwent reverse transcription to generate cDNA as the sequencing template. Some clones are missing from TCRdb's copy, which holds only in-frame ones; the method was immunoSEQ multiplex PCR. The table records 140,000 to 150,000 clones, around 60% of them present only once. The germline CDR1 and CDR2 sequences are SNHLY and FYNNEI. The V segment lost 4 bases and the J segment 0 bases; nucleotides outside the gene matches: 9. The CDR3 length is 17 residues. The TCR originated in a human donor with alopecia areata. The genes are TRBV2 and TRBJ1-1, with 9 positions matching TRBD1. Source: CD4+ T cells sorted from blood, taken at week 0. The DNA of the CDR3 is TGTGCCAGCAGTGTAAACCGGGACAGGGACATGAACACTGAAGCTTTCTTT. This codes for CASSVNRDRDMNTEAFF. The whole variable domain, remainder taken from reference TRBV2 and TRBJ1-1, is EPEVTQTPSHQVTQMGQEVILRCVPISNHLYFYWYRQILGQKVEFLVSFYNNEISEKSEIFDDQFSVERPDGSNFTLKIRSTKLEDSAMYFCASSVNRDRDMNTEAFFGQGTRLTVV.